This T cell receptor (beta chain) was sequenced during a study of T-cell reconstitution after alpha-beta-depleted transplantation in children. This clonotype was observed at least ten times. The V end was cut by 0 bases, the J end by 2 bases, with 8 bases between. Per the germline V gene, CDR1 is LGHDT and CDR2 is YNNKEL (reference sequence). The CDR3 sequence is 15 residues long. Preparation of the TCRbeta library involved a method that used unique molecular identifiers. TCRdb passed the PCR reads through MiXCR, listing each CDR3 protein once. The table includes almost 500,000 distinct CDR3 sequences, around an eighth detected once.

The chain couples TRBV3-1 to TRBJ2-1; D unresolved. Sequenced here: PBMCs from the stem cell graft donor, sampled from the stem cell graft. The receptor's source is a human donor who donated a stem cell graft to a child with combined immunodeficiency. The CDR3 sequence: CASSQDGFTYNEQFF. The CDR3, as DNA: TGTGCCAGCAGCCAAGACGGATTTACCTACAATGAGCAGTTCTTC.